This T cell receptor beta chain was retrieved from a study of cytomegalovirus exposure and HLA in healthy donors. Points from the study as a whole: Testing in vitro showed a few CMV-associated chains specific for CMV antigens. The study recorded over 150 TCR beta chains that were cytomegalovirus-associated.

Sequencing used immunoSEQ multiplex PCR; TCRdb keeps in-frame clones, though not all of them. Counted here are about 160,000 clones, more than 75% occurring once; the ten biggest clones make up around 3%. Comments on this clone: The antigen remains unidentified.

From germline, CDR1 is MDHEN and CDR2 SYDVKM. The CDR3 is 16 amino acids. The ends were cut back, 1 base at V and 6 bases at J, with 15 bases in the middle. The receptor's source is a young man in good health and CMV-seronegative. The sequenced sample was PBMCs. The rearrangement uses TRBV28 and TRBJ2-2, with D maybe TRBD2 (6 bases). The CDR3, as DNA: TGTGCCAGCAGTTTATCGCCCCGGGGGACCCCCGGGGAGCTGTTTTTT. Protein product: CASSLSPRGTPGELFF.